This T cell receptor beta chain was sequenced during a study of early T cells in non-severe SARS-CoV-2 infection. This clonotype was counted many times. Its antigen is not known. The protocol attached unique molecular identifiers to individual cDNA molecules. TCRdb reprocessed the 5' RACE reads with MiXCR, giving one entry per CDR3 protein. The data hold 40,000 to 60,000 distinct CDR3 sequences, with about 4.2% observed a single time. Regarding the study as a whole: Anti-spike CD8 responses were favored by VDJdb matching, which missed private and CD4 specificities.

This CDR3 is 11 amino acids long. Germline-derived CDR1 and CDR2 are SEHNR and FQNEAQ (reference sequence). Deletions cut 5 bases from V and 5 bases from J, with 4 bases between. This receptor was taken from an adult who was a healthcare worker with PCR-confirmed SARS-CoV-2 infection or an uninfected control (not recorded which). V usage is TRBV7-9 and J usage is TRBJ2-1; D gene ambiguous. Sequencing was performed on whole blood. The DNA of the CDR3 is TGTGCCAGCAGCCACCACAATGAGCAGTTCTTC. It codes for CASSHHNEQFF.